This section outlines one T cell receptor beta chain sequence together with its context. Being one base from a much bigger clone, this may be a read error. TCRdb analysed the 5' RACE reads with MiXCR anew, one entry per CDR3 protein. Of tens of thousands of distinct CDR3 sequences listed, 13% were seen once; the top ten hold roughly 8.3%. This specimen belongs to a study of early T cells in non-severe SARS-CoV-2 infection. There are 14 residues in the CDR3. Germline values: CDR1 KGHSH, CDR2 LQKENI. The TCR originated in an adult who was a healthcare worker with PCR-confirmed SARS-CoV-2 infection or an uninfected control (not recorded which). The sequenced material came from whole blood. The V call is TRBV18, the J call TRBJ2-6; D might be TRBD1 (5 bases). The CDR3 protein is CASSQASGANVPTF. The DNA of the CDR3 is TGTGCCAGCTCGCAGGCCTCTGGGGCCAACGTCCCGACTTTC.